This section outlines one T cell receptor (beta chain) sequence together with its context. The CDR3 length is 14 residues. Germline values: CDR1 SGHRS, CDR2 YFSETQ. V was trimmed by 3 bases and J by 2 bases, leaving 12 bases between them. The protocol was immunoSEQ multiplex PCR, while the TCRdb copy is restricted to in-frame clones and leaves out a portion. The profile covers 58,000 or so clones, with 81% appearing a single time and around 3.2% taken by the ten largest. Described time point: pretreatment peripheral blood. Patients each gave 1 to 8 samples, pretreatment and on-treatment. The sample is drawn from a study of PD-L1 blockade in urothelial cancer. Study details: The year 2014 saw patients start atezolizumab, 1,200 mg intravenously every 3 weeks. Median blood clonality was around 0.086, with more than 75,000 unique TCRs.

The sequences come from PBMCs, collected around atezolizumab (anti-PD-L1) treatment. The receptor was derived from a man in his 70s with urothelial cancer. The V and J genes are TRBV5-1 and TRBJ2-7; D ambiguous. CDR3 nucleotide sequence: TGCGCCAGCAGCTCGAACAAGATACCCTACGAGCAGTACTTC. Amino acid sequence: CASSSNKIPYEQYF.